This passage covers 18 T cell receptor beta chains from one sample sequenced in a study of T cell changes during pregnancy in multiple sclerosis. Produced via immunoSEQ multiplex PCR; TCRdb's table is partial and in-frame only. Of around 80,000 clones in the sample, under 95% were seen once. Sequenced here: peripheral blood, sampled before pregnancy. The receptor set was obtained from a female donor with multiple sclerosis, enrolled in a pregnancy study.

The rearrangement joins TRBV11-2 to TRBJ2-7; D is possibly TRBD2 (6 bases). CDR1 SGHAT and CDR2 FQNNGV come from the germline V gene. The CDR3 contains 13 residues. Trimming removed 8 bases at V and 5 bases at J, with 16 bases between. The CDR3 here is CASGRTSYDEQYF. The CDR3 coding sequence is TGTGCCAGCGGAAGAACTAGCTACGACGAGCAGTACTTC. Complete variable domain (other parts from reference TRBV11-2 and TRBJ2-7): EAGVAQSPRYKIIEKRQSVAFWCNPISGHATLYWYQQILGQGPKLLIQFQNNGVVDDSQLPKDRFSAERLKGVDSTLKIQPAKLEDSAVYLCASGRTSYDEQYFGPGTRLTVT.

V usage is TRBV7-9 and J usage is TRBJ2-7, with TRBD2 matching 11 bases. The CDR3 runs 17 residues. The V and J ends lost 5 bases and 2 bases, in that order; junction bases with no gene match: 11. Per the germline V gene, CDR1 is SEHNR and CDR2 is FQNEAQ (reference sequence). In DNA form, the CDR3 reads TGTGCCAGCAGCGGAAGTGGGACTAGCGGCCCTACCTACGAGCAGTACTTC. It is translated as CASSGSGTSGPTYEQYF.

This clone was recorded only once. CDR3 loop: CASSFGVNEKLFF. In DNA form, the CDR3 reads TGTGCCAGCAGCTTCGGGGTCAATGAAAAACTGTTTTTT. The genes are TRBV11-1 and TRBJ1-4; no reliable D call. Germline values: CDR1 SGHAT, CDR2 FQDESV (reference sequence). This CDR3 comprises 13 residues. V was shortened by 3 bases and J by 5 bases, with 7 bases between the two germline ends.

This chain joins TRBV10-3 and TRBJ2-2; D might be TRBD2 (6 bases). The germline V gene encodes CDR1 ENHRY and CDR2 SYGVKD. Trimming removed 4 bases at V and 5 bases at J, with 17 bases between. The length of the CDR3 is 16 residues. This CDR3 reads CAISVGATGGTGELFF. The CDR3 DNA sequence: TGTGCCATCAGTGTTGGTGCCACCGGGGGAACCGGGGAGCTGTTTTTT.

The chain uses TRBV30 and TRBJ2-7; TRBD1 is a possible D gene (6 bases). The CDR3 runs 15 residues. Germline CDR1 is GTSNPN and CDR2 is SVGIG (reference sequence). V was trimmed by 1 base and J by 7 bases, leaving 20 bases between them. CDR3: CAWSARGGRGWEQYF. The CDR3 nucleotides read TGTGCCTGGAGTGCCCGCGGTGGCAGGGGTTGGGAGCAGTACTTC.

The rearrangement uses TRBV18 and TRBJ2-3; 7 positions match TRBD2. CDR1 and CDR2 from the germline V gene are KGHSH and LQKENI. V gave up 6 bases and J gave up 1 base; unmatched junction bases: 13. This CDR3 comprises 17 residues. CDR3 sequence (DNA): TGTGCCAGCTCGCTCAAGGTGGCGGGAGTTGGCACAGATACGCAGTATTTT. The encoded protein is CASSLKVAGVGTDTQYF.

The chain employs TRBV28 and TRBJ1-1, with D unclear. The CDR3 totals 13 residues. Trimming left V 6 bases short and J 2 bases short, with 10 bases between. Germline values: CDR1 MDHEN, CDR2 SYDVKM. CDR3 nucleotide sequence: TGTGCCAGCAGGCCTCCAGTTAACACTGAAGCTTTCTTT. It is translated as CASRPPVNTEAFF.

The chain combines TRBV6-1 with TRBJ2-7, with TRBD1 identical over 7 bases. V was clipped by 6 bases and J by 4 bases; unmatched bases: 9. CDR1 is MNHNS, CDR2 SASEGT, per germline. This CDR3 has 14 residues. The DNA of the CDR3 is TGTGCCAGCAGAGACGAGGGGACAGCATACGAGCAGTACTTC. This codes for CASRDEGTAYEQYF.

The chain employs TRBV6-5 and TRBJ1-1; D is unresolved. Trimming stripped 3 bases from V and 6 bases from J, with 14 bases between. The V gene's germline CDR1 is MNHEY and CDR2 SVGAGI. This CDR3 spans 14 amino acids. CDR3 in DNA: TGTGCCAGCAGTTATGCGGGAGAGAGCGCTGAAGCTTTCTTT. This encodes CASSYAGESAEAFF.

The chain carries TRBV25-1 and TRBJ1-1; perhaps TRBD1 as D (5 bases). Trimming removed 4 bases from V and 5 bases from J, with 20 bases in between. The CDR3 is 16 amino acids. Germline V lookup: CDR1 MGHDK, CDR2 SYGVNS. The CDR3 is CASSAPLMTEKTEAFF. In nucleotides, the CDR3 is TGTGCCAGCAGTGCCCCCCTCATGACAGAGAAGACTGAAGCTTTCTTT.

J is TRBJ1-2 and V is TRBV6-1; D is unresolved. The CDR3 spans 14 residues. V was cut by 1 base and J by 2 bases, with 8 bases left in between. Germline values: CDR1 MNHNS, CDR2 SASEGT. CDR3 loop: CASSEGSKNYGYTF. The CDR3 bases are TGTGCCAGCAGTGAAGGGAGTAAGAACTATGGCTACACCTTC.

The gene calls are TRBV19 and TRBJ2-5; D perhaps matches TRBD1 (6 bases). V was trimmed by 6 bases and J by 2 bases, leaving 10 bases between them. The CDR3 has 13 residues. Germline assignment: CDR1 LNHDA and CDR2 SQIVND (reference sequence). The CDR3 sequence is CASRGQAQETQYF. In DNA, the CDR3 is TGTGCCAGTAGGGGACAAGCTCAAGAGACCCAGTACTTC.

The rearrangement joins TRBV7-8 to TRBJ2-7; 9 bases map to TRBD2. Germline V CDR1 and CDR2: SGHVS, FQNEAQ. The CDR3 sequence is 15 residues long. Trimming took 5 bases from V and 1 from J; bases not matched to a gene: 6. As DNA, the CDR3 is TGTGCCAGCAGCCCACCGGGACTAGCATCCTACGAGCAGTACTTC. Translated, it gives CASSPPGLASYEQYF. Complete variable domain (other parts from reference TRBV7-8 and TRBJ2-7): GAGVSQSPRYKVAKRGQDVALRCDPISGHVSLFWYQQALGQGPEFLTYFQNEAQLDKSGLPSDRFFAERPEGSVSTLKIQRTQQEDSAVYLCASSPPGLASYEQYFGPGTRLTVT.

The chain couples TRBV28 to TRBJ2-5, with 10 bases aligning to TRBD1. The junction had 14 bases not matched to a gene; V was cut back by 6 bases and J by 4 bases. The germline gives CDR1 MDHEN, CDR2 SYDVKM. CDR3 size: 17 residues. The CDR3 here is CASSNLTTGGTGETQYF. CDR3 DNA sequence: TGTGCCAGCAGCAATCTAACGACAGGGGGCACGGGAGAGACCCAGTACTTC.

The chain is built from TRBV11-2 and TRBJ2-1; the D gene is possibly TRBD2 (6 bases). The CDR3 runs to 12 residues. The V end was cut by 1 base, the J end by 8 bases, with 6 bases between. In germline, CDR1 is SGHAT, CDR2 FQNNGV. The CDR3 nucleotides read TGTGCCAGCAGCTTAGGCGGGGATGAGCAGTTCTTC. Translated, it gives CASSLGGDEQFF.

V gene TRBV4-1 combines with J gene TRBJ2-1; TRBD2 matches 10 bases. The CDR3 is made up of 19 amino acids. CDR1 and CDR2 from the germline V gene are MGHRA and YSYEKL. The J segment lost 5 bases and the V segment lost 0 bases, leaving 13 bases of the junction unmatched. The CDR3 reads CASSQEWGSSGSIHNEQFF. CDR3 DNA: TGCGCCAGCAGCCAAGAATGGGGTTCTAGCGGGAGTATCCACAATGAGCAGTTCTTC.

This chain links TRBV20-1 with TRBJ2-7; TRBD1 might be the D (6 bases). The CDR3 is made up of 11 amino acids. CDR1 and CDR2 from the germline V gene are DFQATT and SNEGSKA (reference sequence). V lost 6 bases to trimming and J lost 3 bases, with 9 bases between them. CDR3 loop: CSAGTSYEQYF. DNA for the CDR3: TGCAGTGCAGGGACAAGCTACGAGCAGTACTTC.

The chain links TRBV19 to TRBJ2-1, with D possibly being TRBD1 (5 bases). The germline V gene has CDR1 LNHDA and CDR2 SQIVND (reference sequence). The CDR3 spans 17 residues. Trimming pared 5 bases from V and 4 bases from J, leaving 21 bases between. The CDR3 loop is CASSVPPRARIYNEQFF. Written as DNA, the CDR3 is TGTGCCAGTAGTGTACCCCCCAGGGCTCGGATTTACAATGAGCAGTTCTTC.